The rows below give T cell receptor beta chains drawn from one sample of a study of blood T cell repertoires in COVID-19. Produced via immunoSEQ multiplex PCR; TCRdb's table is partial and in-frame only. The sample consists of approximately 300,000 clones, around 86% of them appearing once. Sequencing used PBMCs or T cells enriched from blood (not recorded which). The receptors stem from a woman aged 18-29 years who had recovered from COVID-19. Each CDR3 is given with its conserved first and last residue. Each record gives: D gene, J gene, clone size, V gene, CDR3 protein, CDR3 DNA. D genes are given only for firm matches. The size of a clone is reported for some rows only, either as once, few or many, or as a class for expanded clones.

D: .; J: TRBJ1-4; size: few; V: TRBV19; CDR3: CASSFGSANEKLFF; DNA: TGTGCCAGTAGTTTCGGGTCAGCTAATGAAAAACTGTTTTTT
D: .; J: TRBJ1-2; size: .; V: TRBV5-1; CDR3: CASSLTPSGTDGYTF; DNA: TGCGCCAGCAGCTTAACACCTTCCGGGACTGATGGCTACACCTTC
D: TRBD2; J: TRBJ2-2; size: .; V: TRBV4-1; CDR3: CASSQGRAGGPLATGELFF; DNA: TGCGCCAGCAGCCAAGGTCGAGCGGGAGGGCCGCTTGCCACCGGGGAGCTGTTTTTT
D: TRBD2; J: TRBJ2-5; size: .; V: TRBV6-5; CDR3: CASSRLAGYIETQYF; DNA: TGTGCCAGCAGTCGACTAGCGGGATATATAGAGACCCAGTACTTC
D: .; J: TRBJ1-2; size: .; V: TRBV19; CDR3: CASSIDQQVHYGYTF; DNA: TGTGCCAGTAGTATAGATCAACAGGTTCACTATGGCTACACCTTC
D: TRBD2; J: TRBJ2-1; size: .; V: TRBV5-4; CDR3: CASSPGTSGSLGEQFF; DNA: TGTGCCAGCAGCCCCGGGACTAGCGGGAGTCTAGGGGAGCAGTTCTTC
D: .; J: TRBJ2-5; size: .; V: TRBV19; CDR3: CASSMRFGLTSTGETQYF; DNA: TGTGCCAGTAGTATGAGGTTTGGACTAACGAGTACGGGAGAGACCCAGTACTTC
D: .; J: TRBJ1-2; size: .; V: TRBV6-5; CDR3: CASSYSEKLTYGYTF; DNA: TGTGCCAGCAGTTACTCGGAGAAACTTACCTATGGCTACACCTTC
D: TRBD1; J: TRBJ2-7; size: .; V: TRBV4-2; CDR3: CASSQDPGTGGREQYF; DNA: TGTGCCAGCAGCCAAGATCCCGGGACAGGGGGCCGAGAGCAGTACTTC
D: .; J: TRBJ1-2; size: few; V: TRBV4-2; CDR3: CASSQDGSHYGYTF; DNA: TGTGCCAGCAGCCAAGATGGCTCCCACTATGGCTACACCTTC
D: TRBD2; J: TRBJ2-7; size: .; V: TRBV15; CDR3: CATSRDLAGDLYEQYF; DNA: TGTGCCACCAGCAGAGATCTAGCGGGAGATCTCTACGAGCAGTACTTC
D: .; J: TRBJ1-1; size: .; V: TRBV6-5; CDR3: CASSRTENTEAFF; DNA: TGTGCCAGCAGTAGGACAGAGAACACTGAAGCTTTCTTT
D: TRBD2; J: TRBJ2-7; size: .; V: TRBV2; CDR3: CASSEGGLAGFYEQYF; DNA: TGTGCCAGCAGTGAGGGAGGACTAGCGGGGTTCTACGAGCAGTACTTC
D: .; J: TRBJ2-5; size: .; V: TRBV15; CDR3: CATSAGLQQETQYF; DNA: TGTGCCACCAGCGCGGGACTTCAACAAGAGACCCAGTACTTC
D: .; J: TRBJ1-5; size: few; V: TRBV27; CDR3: CASSLGLDQPQHF; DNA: TGTGCCAGCAGTCTCGGACTCGATCAGCCCCAGCATTTT
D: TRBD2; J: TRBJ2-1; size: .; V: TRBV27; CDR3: CASSRETSGLDEQFF; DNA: TGTGCCAGCAGCCGCGAGACTAGCGGACTAGATGAGCAGTTCTTC
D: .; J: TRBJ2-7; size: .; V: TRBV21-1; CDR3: CATETGDSYEQYF; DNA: TGTGCCACCGAAACAGGGGACTCCTACGAGCAGTACTTC
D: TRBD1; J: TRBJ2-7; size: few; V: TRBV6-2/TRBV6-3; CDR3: CASSYAGTGLYEQYF; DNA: TGTGCCAGCAGTTACGCTGGGACAGGTCTATACGAGCAGTACTTC
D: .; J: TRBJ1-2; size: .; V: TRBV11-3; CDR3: CASSLETGFAGYTF; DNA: TGTGCCAGCAGCTTAGAAACAGGGTTTGCGGGCTACACCTTC
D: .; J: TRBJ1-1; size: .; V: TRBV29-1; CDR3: CSARLNGNTEAFF; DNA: TGCAGCGCCCGTCTCAACGGGAACACTGAAGCTTTCTTT
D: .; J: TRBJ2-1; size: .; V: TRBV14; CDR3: CASSQVVGGYNEQFF; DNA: TGTGCCAGCAGCCAAGTCGTGGGAGGTTACAATGAGCAGTTCTTC
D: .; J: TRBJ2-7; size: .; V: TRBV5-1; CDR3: CASSTGVGTYEQYF; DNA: TGCGCCAGCTCCACGGGGGTCGGTACCTACGAGCAGTACTTC
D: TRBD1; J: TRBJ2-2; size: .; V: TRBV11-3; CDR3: CASSRPGQGATGELFF; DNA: TGTGCCAGCAGCCGCCCAGGACAGGGGGCAACCGGGGAGCTGTTTTTT
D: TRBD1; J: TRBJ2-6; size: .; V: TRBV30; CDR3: CAWTTEDRATGANVLTF; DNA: TGTGCCTGGACAACGGAGGACAGGGCCACTGGGGCCAACGTCCTGACTTTC
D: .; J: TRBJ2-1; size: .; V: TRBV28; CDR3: CASSLGRGFLNEQFF; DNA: TGTGCCAGCAGCCTCGGAAGGGGGTTCCTAAATGAGCAGTTCTTC
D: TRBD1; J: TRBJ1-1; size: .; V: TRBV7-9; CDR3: CASSRSQGESDAEAFF; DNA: TGTGCCAGCAGCCGATCACAGGGGGAGTCCGACGCTGAAGCTTTCTTT
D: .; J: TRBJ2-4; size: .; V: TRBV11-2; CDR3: CASSLVVAKNIQYF; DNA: TGTGCCAGCAGCTTAGTAGTAGCCAAAAACATTCAGTACTTC
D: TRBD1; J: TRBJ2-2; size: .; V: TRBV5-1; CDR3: CASSLGQGAIGELFF; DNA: TGCGCCAGCAGCCTCGGACAGGGGGCGATCGGGGAGCTGTTTTTT
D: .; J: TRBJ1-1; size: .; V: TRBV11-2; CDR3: CASSLERVSVNTEAFF; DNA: TGTGCCAGCAGCTTAGAGAGGGTTAGTGTGAACACTGAAGCTTTCTTT
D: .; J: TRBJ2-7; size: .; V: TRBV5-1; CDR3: CASSLGPGTRSYEQYF; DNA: TGCGCCAGCAGCTTGGGGCCCGGGACAAGGTCCTACGAGCAGTACTTC
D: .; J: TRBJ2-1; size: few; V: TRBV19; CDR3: CASKESFLNEQFF; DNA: TGTGCCAGTAAGGAGAGCTTCCTGAATGAGCAGTTCTTC
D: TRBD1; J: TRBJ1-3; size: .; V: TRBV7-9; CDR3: CASSLLGQPYSGNTIYF; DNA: TGTGCCAGCAGCTTACTGGGACAGCCTTACTCTGGAAACACCATATATTTT
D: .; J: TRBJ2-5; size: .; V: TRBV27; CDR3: CASSLSRDSETQYF; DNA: TGTGCCAGCAGTTTATCGCGGGATTCAGAGACCCAGTACTTC
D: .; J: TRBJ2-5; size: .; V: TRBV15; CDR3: CATSRDREETQYF; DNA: TGTGCCACCAGCAGAGATCGGGAGGAGACCCAGTACTTC